These 11 T cell receptor beta chains came from one sample sequenced in a study of sequential checkpoint blockade in melanoma (dated by TCRdb to about 2019). Per the publication, the treatment or condition label means: randomized to nivolumab then ipilimumab (arm A) or the reverse (arm B). The library was prepared using the immunoSEQ multiplex PCR assay. TCRdb stores this immuneACCESS table with in-frame sequences only. Part of the clones is absent; in the studies checked, under half of the shortfall reflects unresolved V genes, and no reason is known for the rest. This sample is represented by roughly 36,000 clones; approximately 30% of them were singletons. The ten largest clones take up 1.5% to 2% of the sample. The sequencing used tumor tissue (inferred from file names), collected from a patient given nivolumab and ipilimumab in sequence. These receptors originate from a human donor with melanoma.

The chain couples TRBV28 to TRBJ1-3, with 7 bases matching TRBD1. Germline V gene lookup returns CDR1 MDHEN and CDR2 SYDVKM. Germline trimming cut 2 bases from V and 4 bases from J; bases unmatched to any gene: 2. The CDR3 loop spans 14 amino acids. This CDR3 is CASSLDRAGNTIYF. The CDR3 coding sequence is TGTGCCAGCAGTTTAGACAGGGCGGGAAACACCATATATTTT. The full variable domain, completed using reference TRBV28 and TRBJ1-3, is DVKVTQSSRYLVKRTGEKVFLECVQDMDHENMFWYRQDPGLGLRLIYFSYDVKMKEKGDIPEGYSVSREKKERFSLILESASTNQTSMYLCASSLDRAGNTIYFGEGSWLTVV.

The rearrangement uses TRBV6-8 and TRBJ1-1; D gene uncertain. Germline V lookup: CDR1 MNHGY, CDR2 SAAAGT. V dropped 6 bases and J dropped 9 bases, with 32 bases sitting between them. The CDR3 length is 18 residues. Written as DNA, the CDR3 is TGTGCCAGCAGATCACATTTCAGCGGGGTGTTTCCAGGTGCCCAAGCTTTCTTT. Translating it yields CASRSHFSGVFPGAQAFF.

The chain links TRBV28 to TRBJ1-2; D remains ambiguous. V gave up 5 bases and J gave up 4 bases, with 17 bases separating them. CDR3 length: 15 amino acids. Per germline, CDR1 MDHEN and CDR2 SYDVKM. The CDR3 coding sequence is TGTGCCAGCAGTCCCGCGGACCGAAATTTCTATGGCTACACCTTC. The encoded protein is CASSPADRNFYGYTF.

The table lists this clone with a few counts. The chain employs TRBV6-8 and TRBJ1-4; no clear D gene. The germline V and J ends were trimmed by 1 base and 8 bases, with 8 bases remaining between them. The CDR3 is 13 residues long. Germline V CDR1 and CDR2: MNHGY, SAAAGT. CDR3 sequence: CASSYLTEEKLFF. Written as DNA, the CDR3 is TGTGCCAGCAGTTACTTAACAGAGGAAAAACTGTTTTTT.

This clone showed up just a few times. The chain is built from TRBV9 and TRBJ1-2; maybe TRBD1 (5 bases). CDR3 length: 12 amino acids. V dropped 4 bases and J dropped 4 bases, with 8 bases sitting between them. Germline V CDR1 and CDR2: SGDLS, YYNGEE. The CDR3 DNA follows: TGTGCCAGCAGCCAGGGTGGCTATGGCTACACCTTC. Amino acid sequence: CASSQGGYGYTF.

The V gene is TRBV6-8, the J gene TRBJ2-5; the match to TRBD2 covers 13 bases. Germline CDR1 and CDR2: MNHGY and SAAAGT. Trimming removed 5 bases from V and 5 bases from J; junction bases left unmatched: 5. The CDR3 sequence is 15 residues long. This CDR3 is CASSDGTSGVETQYF. The CDR3 DNA reads TGTGCCAGCAGTGATGGGACTAGCGGGGTTGAGACCCAGTACTTC.

This clone came up a few times. The chain recombines TRBV6-7 with TRBJ1-1, with unresolved D. TRBV6-7 is an ORF, and what it does is uncertain. Trimming shortened V by 3 bases and J by 11 bases, and 19 bases separated the two germline ends. The CDR3 covers 14 residues. CDR3 coding DNA: TGTGCCAGCAGTTATATTTGGGCAGGTAATAGGGCTTTCTTT. This gives the protein CASSYIWAGNRAFF.

The chain has TRBV2 and TRBJ1-1, with 9 nucleotides matching TRBD1. V lost 6 bases, J lost 1 base, and 12 bases stayed unmatched. There are 17 residues in the CDR3. Germline CDR1 reads SNHLY; CDR2 reads FYNNEI. CDR3 coding DNA: TGTGCCAGCAGCTTTCAAACAGGGGGCTTAGAGAACACTGAAGCTTTCTTT. Translating gives CASSFQTGGLENTEAFF.

This clone has a handful of counts. The chain combines TRBV30 with TRBJ1-1; no firm D call. This CDR3 is built from 14 residues. The V end lost 5 bases, the J end lost 2 bases, and 15 bases lay between the germline ends. Germline V lookup: CDR1 GTSNPN, CDR2 SVGIG (reference sequence). The CDR3 DNA is TGTGCCTGGGAAAAGTGGGCACGTAACACTGAAGCTTTCTTT. It encodes CAWEKWARNTEAFF.

The chain recombines TRBV28 with TRBJ2-3, with 8 positions matching TRBD2. The CDR3 has 14 residues. J was trimmed by 4 bases and V by 6 bases; bases with no gene match: 6. The germline V gene encodes CDR1 MDHEN and CDR2 SYDVKM. The CDR3 loop is CASSPPGGADTQYF. DNA of the CDR3: TGTGCCAGCAGCCCCCCGGGGGGGGCAGATACGCAGTATTTT.

CDR3 coding DNA: TGTGCCAGCTCACCCGGGGGTAGCCGAGAGACCCAGTACTTC. This codes for CASSPGGSRETQYF. V gene TRBV18 combines with J gene TRBJ2-5, with D possibly being TRBD2 (6 bases). The CDR3 consists of 14 residues. With 3 bases removed from V and 4 bases from J, the gap between germline ends came to 12 bases. Germline values: CDR1 KGHSH, CDR2 LQKENI.